This entry lists 3 T cell receptor beta chains sequenced from one sample in a study of shared clonotypes between healthy human individuals. The table came from immunoSEQ multiplex PCR; TCRdb's copy has only in-frame clones and leaves some out. The repertoire has 300,000 or so clones, less than 85% of them found once; the top ten carry about 9.3%. Material for sequencing was memory CD4+ T cells sorted from blood. Documented subset: CD45RA-negative fraction. These receptor sequences come from a man younger than 40 in good health.

The chain has TRBV4-2 and TRBJ2-5; 7 bases line up with TRBD2. V lost 0 bases, J lost 5 bases, and 3 bases stayed unmatched. CDR1 is LGHNA and CDR2 is YNFKEQ in the germline V gene. The CDR3 totals 14 residues. This CDR3 is CASSQETSSETQYF. Here the CDR3 DNA reads TGTGCCAGCAGCCAAGAGACTAGCTCGGAGACCCAGTACTTC.

This chain links TRBV5-4 with TRBJ2-1; TRBD2 aligns across 14 bases. Trimming removed 5 bases from V and 9 bases from J; junction bases left unmatched: 10. Germline V gives CDR1 SGHNT, CDR2 YYREEE (reference sequence). This CDR3 region has 16 residues. CDR3 bases: TGTGCCAGCAGTCAGACGGGACTAGCGGGAGTGGGTGAGCAGTTCTTC. Amino acid sequence: CASSQTGLAGVGEQFF.

The V call is TRBV10-3, the J call TRBJ2-7; TRBD1 aligns across 10 bases. The CDR3 extends over 15 amino acids. Per the germline V gene, CDR1 is ENHRY and CDR2 is SYGVKD. V lost 5 bases, J lost 2 bases, and 6 bases stayed unmatched. This CDR3 reads CAISPTTGGTYEQYF. CDR3 in DNA: TGTGCCATCAGTCCTACGACAGGGGGCACCTACGAGCAGTACTTC.